The text below deals with one T cell receptor (beta chain). Its antigen remains unidentified. The data are from a study of cytomegalovirus exposure and HLA in healthy donors. Only in-frame clones appear in the TCRdb table, and some are missing; sequencing was by immunoSEQ multiplex PCR. The data contain 150,000 to 200,000 clones, 85% of them singletons. With V trimmed by 7 bases and J by 3 bases, 11 bases remained unmatched. CDR1 and CDR2 (germline): SQVTM, ANQGSEA. The CDR3 runs to 14 residues. Study-level points and caveats: Cytomegalovirus association was listed for 164 TCR beta chains.

The chain joins TRBV29-1 to TRBJ1-1; TRBD1 aligns across 7 bases. Sequencing was performed on PBMCs. This clonotype was sampled from a man aged 18 to 30 in good health and CMV-seropositive. The CDR3 DNA follows: TGCAGCGCTCCCGATAGGACAGGATACACTGAAGCTTTCTTT. Protein product: CSAPDRTGYTEAFF.